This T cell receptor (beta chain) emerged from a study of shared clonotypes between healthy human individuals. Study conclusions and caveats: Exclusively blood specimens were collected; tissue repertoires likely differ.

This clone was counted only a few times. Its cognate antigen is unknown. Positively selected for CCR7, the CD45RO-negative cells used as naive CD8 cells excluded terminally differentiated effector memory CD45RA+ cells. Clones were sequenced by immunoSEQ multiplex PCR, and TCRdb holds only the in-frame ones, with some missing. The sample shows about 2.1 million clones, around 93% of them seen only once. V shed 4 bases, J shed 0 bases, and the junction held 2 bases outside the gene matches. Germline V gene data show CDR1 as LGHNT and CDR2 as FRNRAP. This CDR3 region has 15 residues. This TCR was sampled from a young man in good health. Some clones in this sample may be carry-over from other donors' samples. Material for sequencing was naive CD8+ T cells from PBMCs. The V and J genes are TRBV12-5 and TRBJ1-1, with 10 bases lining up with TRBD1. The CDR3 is CASGWGTGVNTEAFF. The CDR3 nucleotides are TGTGCTAGTGGTTGGGGGACAGGGGTGAACACTGAAGCTTTCTTT.